This T cell receptor beta chain derives from a study of cytomegalovirus exposure and HLA in healthy donors. With regard to this clone: Its cognate antigen is unknown.

This PCR relied on a set of 60 Vbeta primers and 13 Jbeta primers. Method: immunoSEQ multiplex PCR; TCRdb's copy keeps in-frame clones and lacks some. The sample lists 110,000 or so clones, about 80% occurring once. Study-wide points: Several top significant clusters appeared, in a later analysis, to be linked to common viral pathogens. The presence/absence work took it that sequencing depth was about the same across donors. A prior analysis recorded that most TCR beta V segments were productive about 90% or about 30% of the time.

V shed 7 bases, J shed 4 bases, and the junction held 4 bases outside the gene matches. Germline loops: CDR1 ENHRY, CDR2 SYGVKD. The CDR3 has 15 residues. The origin of this receptor is a woman in her twenties or thirties in good health and CMV-seropositive. The material sequenced was PBMCs. The chain is built from TRBV10-3 and TRBJ2-7; 16 bases match TRBD2. The CDR3 loop reads CAITPGLAGGYEQYF. CDR3 coding DNA: TGTGCCATCACCCCGGGACTAGCGGGAGGGTACGAGCAGTACTTC.